This TCR beta chain was identified during a study of cytomegalovirus exposure and HLA in healthy donors. The CDR3 has 15 amino acids. The germline V gene has CDR1 SQVTM and CDR2 ANQGSEA. Trimming pared 0 bases from V and 5 bases from J, leaving 13 bases between. In the case of this clone: Its antigen is not known.

The donors belonged to the roughly 130-subject validation cohort, separate from the roughly 600-subject first cohort. Sequencing used immunoSEQ multiplex PCR; TCRdb keeps in-frame clones, though not all of them. The profile shows tens of thousands of clones, around 94% of them singletons. General study results and limits: It was reported that the classifier diagnosed cytomegalovirus status with high specificity and sensitivity in both the original and validation cohorts.

The sequence came from a woman between 18 and 29 years old in good health and CMV-seropositive. What was sequenced was PBMCs. The chain joins TRBV29-1 to TRBJ2-2, with D perhaps matching TRBD1 (5 bases). This CDR3 is CSVEDSQGFTGELFF. Written as DNA, the CDR3 is TGCAGCGTTGAAGATTCGCAGGGTTTTACCGGGGAGCTGTTTTTT.